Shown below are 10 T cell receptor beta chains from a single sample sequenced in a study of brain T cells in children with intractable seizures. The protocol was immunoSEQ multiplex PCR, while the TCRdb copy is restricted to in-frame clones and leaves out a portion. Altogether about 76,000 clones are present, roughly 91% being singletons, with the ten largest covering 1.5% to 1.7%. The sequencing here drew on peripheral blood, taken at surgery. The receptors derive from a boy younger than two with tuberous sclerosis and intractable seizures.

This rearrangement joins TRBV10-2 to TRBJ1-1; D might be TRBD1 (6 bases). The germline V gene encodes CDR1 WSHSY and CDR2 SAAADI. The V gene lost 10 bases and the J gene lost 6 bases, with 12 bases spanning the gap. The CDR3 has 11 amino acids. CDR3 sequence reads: CATVGGSEAFF. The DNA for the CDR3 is TGCGCCACCGTAGGGGGGTCTGAAGCTTTCTTT.

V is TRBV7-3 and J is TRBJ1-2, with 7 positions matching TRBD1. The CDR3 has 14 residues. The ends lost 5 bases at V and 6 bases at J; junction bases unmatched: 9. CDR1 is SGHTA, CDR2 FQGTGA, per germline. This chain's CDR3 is CASSETGSGDGYTF. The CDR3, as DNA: TGTGCCAGCAGCGAGACAGGGTCTGGTGATGGCTACACCTTC.

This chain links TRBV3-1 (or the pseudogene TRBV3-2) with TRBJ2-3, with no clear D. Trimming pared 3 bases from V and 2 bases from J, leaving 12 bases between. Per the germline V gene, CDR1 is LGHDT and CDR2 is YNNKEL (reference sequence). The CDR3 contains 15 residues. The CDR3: CASSQVNLATDTQYF. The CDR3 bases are TGTGCCAGCAGCCAGGTCAATCTGGCCACAGATACGCAGTATTTT.

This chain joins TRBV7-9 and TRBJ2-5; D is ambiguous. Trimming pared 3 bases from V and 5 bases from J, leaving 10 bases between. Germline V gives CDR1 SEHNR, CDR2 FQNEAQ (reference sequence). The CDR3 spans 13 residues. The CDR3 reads CASSFGAAETQYF. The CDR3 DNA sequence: TGTGCCAGCAGCTTCGGAGCTGCTGAGACCCAGTACTTC.

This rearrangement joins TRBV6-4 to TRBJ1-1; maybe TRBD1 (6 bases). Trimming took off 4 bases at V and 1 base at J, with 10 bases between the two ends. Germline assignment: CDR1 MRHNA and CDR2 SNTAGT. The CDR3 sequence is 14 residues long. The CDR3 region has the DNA TGTGCCAGCAGTGCCGAACAGGGGAACACTGAAGCTTTCTTT. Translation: CASSAEQGNTEAFF.

CDR3 loop: CASSLGIGDTEAFF. The CDR3 nucleotides read TGTGCCAGCAGCTTAGGTATTGGGGACACTGAAGCTTTCTTT. This chain connects TRBV11-2 to TRBJ1-1, with D hard to call. CDR3 length: 14 residues. Germline V lookup: CDR1 SGHAT, CDR2 FQNNGV. Trimming shortened V by 1 base and J by 3 bases, and 9 bases separated the two germline ends.

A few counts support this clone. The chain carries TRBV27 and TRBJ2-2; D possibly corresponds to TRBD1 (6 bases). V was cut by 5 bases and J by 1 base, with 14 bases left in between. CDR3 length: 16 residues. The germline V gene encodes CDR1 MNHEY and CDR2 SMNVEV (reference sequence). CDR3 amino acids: CASSPQTGGNTGELFF. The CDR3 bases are TGTGCCAGCAGTCCCCAGACAGGTGGGAACACCGGGGAGCTGTTTTTT.

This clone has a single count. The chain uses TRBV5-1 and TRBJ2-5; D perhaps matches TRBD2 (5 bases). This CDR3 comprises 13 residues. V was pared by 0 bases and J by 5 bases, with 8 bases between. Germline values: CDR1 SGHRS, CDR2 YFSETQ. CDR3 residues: CASSLVPGETQYF. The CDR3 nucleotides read TGCGCCAGCAGCTTGGTTCCGGGGGAGACCCAGTACTTC.

The CDR3: CASSTAGTGARELFF. The CDR3 nucleotides read TGTGCCAGCAGTACCGCCGGGACAGGGGCGAGGGAGCTGTTTTTT. V gene TRBV6-5 combines with J gene TRBJ2-2, with 10 nucleotides matching TRBD1. The length of the CDR3 is 15 residues. Germline CDR1 and CDR2: MNHEY and SVGAGI. J was trimmed by 9 bases and V by 5 bases; bases with no gene match: 9.

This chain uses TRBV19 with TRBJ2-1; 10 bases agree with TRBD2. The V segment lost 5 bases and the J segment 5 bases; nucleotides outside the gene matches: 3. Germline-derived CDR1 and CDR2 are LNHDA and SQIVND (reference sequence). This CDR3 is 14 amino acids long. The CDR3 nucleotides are TGTGCCAGTAGTTTCGGACTAGCGGACAATGAGCAGTTCTTC. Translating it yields CASSFGLADNEQFF.